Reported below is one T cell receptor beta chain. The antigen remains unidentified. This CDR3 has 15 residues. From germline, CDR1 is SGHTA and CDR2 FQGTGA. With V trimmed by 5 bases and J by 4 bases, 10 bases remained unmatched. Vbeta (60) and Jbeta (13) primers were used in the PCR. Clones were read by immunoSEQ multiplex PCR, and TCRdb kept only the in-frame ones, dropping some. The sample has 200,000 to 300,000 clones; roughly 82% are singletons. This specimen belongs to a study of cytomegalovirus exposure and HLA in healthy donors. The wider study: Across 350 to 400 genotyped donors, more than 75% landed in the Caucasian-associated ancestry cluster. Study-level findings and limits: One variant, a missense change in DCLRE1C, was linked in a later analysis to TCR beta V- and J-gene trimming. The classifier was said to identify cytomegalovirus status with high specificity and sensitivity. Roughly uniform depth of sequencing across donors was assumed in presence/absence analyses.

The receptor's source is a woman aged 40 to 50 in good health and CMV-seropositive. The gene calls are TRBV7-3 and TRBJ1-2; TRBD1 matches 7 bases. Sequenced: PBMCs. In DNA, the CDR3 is TGTGCCAGCAGCCCGGCCGCTGACAGGGTCTATGGCTACACCTTC. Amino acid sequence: CASSPAADRVYGYTF.